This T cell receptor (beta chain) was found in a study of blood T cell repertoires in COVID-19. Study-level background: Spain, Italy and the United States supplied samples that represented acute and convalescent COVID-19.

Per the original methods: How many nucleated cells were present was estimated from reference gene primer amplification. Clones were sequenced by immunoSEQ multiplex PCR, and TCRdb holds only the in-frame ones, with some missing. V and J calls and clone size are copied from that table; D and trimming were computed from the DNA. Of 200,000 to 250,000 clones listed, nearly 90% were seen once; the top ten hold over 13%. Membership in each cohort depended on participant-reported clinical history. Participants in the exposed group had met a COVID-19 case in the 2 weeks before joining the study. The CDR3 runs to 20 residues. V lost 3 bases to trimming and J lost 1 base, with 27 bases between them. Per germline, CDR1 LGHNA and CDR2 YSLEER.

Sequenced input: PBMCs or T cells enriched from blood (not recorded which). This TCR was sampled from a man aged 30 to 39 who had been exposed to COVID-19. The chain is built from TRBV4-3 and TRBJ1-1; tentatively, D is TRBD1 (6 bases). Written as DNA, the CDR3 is TGCGCCAGCAGCCACACTACAGGGTCCCCGCCCTTTTCAACGAACACTGAAGCTTTCTTT. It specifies CASSHTTGSPPFSTNTEAFF.